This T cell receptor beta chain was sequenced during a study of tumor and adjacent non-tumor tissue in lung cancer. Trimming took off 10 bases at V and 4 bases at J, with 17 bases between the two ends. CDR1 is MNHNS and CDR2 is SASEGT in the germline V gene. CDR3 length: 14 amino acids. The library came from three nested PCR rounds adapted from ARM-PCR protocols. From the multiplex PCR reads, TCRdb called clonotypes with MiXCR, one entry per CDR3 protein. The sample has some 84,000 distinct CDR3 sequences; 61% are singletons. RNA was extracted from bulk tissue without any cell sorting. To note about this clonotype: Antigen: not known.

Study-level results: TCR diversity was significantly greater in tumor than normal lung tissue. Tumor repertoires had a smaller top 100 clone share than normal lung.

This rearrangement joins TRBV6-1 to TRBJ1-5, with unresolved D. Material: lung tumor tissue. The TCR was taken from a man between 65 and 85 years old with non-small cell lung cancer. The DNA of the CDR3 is TGTGCCAACGGACGTCTAAATAGTAATCAGCCCCAGCATTTT. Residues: CANGRLNSNQPQHF.